A single sample gave rise to the 12 T cell receptor beta chains below, sequenced in a study of T cells after yellow fever vaccination. MiXCR, applied by TCRdb to the 5' RACE reads, yields one record per CDR3 protein. There are approximately 350,000 distinct CDR3 sequences in the sample; 9.5% to 13% occur only once, and roughly 18% lies in the top ten. Sequencing was performed on PBMCs, taken on the day of the first yellow fever vaccination. The source of these receptors is a man between 18 and 29 years old who received the YFV17D yellow fever vaccine.

The chain uses TRBV6-2 or TRBV6-3 and TRBJ2-5, with 7 nucleotides matching TRBD1. Germline values: CDR1 MNHEY, CDR2 SVGEGT. The ends lost 10 bases at V and 4 bases at J; junction bases unmatched: 15. The CDR3 extends over 15 amino acids. Here the CDR3 DNA reads TGTGCCACCGAAATGACAGGGCTCATGGGAGAGACCCAGTACTTC. Translated: CATEMTGLMGETQYF.

In its sample, this clonotype was seen a few times. The chain combines TRBV9 with TRBJ2-5, with a tentative D call TRBD2 (7 bases). Germline assignment: CDR1 SGDLS and CDR2 YYNGEE. Trimming took 4 bases from V and 4 from J, leaving 14 bases between them. There are 14 residues in the CDR3. In DNA form, the CDR3 reads TGTGCCAGCAGCCTACAGGGAGGGGTAGAGACCCAGTACTTC. Amino acids: CASSLQGGVETQYF. Supplemented by reference TRBV9 and TRBJ2-5, the full variable domain reads DSGVTQTPKHLITATGQRVTLRCSPRSGDLSVYWYQQSLDQGLQFLIQYYNGEERAKGNILERFSAQQFPDLHSELNLSSLELGDSALYFCASSLQGGVETQYFGPGTRLLVL.

CDR3 in amino acids: CASSEVTGQATYNEQFF. The CDR3, as DNA: TGTGCCAGCAGTGAAGTAACGGGGCAAGCAACCTACAATGAGCAGTTCTTC. The V gene is TRBV2, the J gene TRBJ2-1; the D call may be TRBD1 or TRBD2 (5 bases each). This CDR3 region has 17 residues. Trimming left V 1 base short and J 2 bases short, with 15 bases between. CDR1 and CDR2 from the germline V gene are SNHLY and FYNNEI.

The J gene is TRBJ1-3, the V gene TRBV7-9; D is unresolved. Germline V gene sequence: CDR1 SEHNR, CDR2 FQNEAQ (reference sequence). V lost 4 bases, J lost 4 bases, and 11 bases lay in between. The CDR3 runs 14 residues. The CDR3 nucleotides are TGTGCCAGCAGCTCTAGAGCGAAGGGAAACACCATATATTTT. Its protein is CASSSRAKGNTIYF.

The J gene is TRBJ2-5, the V gene TRBV5-1; D unclear. Between the trimmed V and J ends, which lost 0 bases and 2 bases, there was a span of 14 bases. Germline V gene lookup returns CDR1 SGHRS and CDR2 YFSETQ. The CDR3 runs 16 residues. This chain's CDR3 is CASSLGLVSGQETQYF. The CDR3 bases are TGCGCCAGCAGCTTGGGCCTAGTAAGTGGGCAAGAGACCCAGTACTTC.

The sample holds a few counts of this clonotype. The chain carries TRBV9 and TRBJ2-7; 7 positions match TRBD1. Germline loops: CDR1 SGDLS, CDR2 YYNGEE. This CDR3 spans 15 amino acids. Losses at the gene ends were 0 bases for V and 1 base for J; bases not matched to a gene: 4. CDR3 region: CASSVGGGQSYEQYF. CDR3 in DNA: TGTGCCAGCAGCGTAGGAGGGGGACAGTCCTACGAGCAGTACTTC.

Ten or more counts support this clonotype. The gene calls are TRBV20-1 and TRBJ1-5; D not resolved. The CDR3 extends over 16 amino acids. The V end was cut by 4 bases, the J end by 0 bases, with 16 bases between. Germline-derived CDR1 and CDR2 are DFQATT and SNEGSKA (reference sequence). CDR3 protein: CSAKKSVLYSNQPQHF. CDR3 nucleotide sequence: TGCAGTGCTAAAAAAAGCGTTCTCTATAGCAATCAGCCCCAGCATTTT.

This clonotype was seen many times. In DNA, the CDR3 is TGTGCCAGCAGTTCGCCGGAAACAGGGATGGGCGGCGGGGAGCTGTTTTTT. Its protein product is CASSSPETGMGGGELFF. This chain joins TRBV27 and TRBJ2-2; D perhaps matches TRBD1 (6 bases). V lost 4 bases and J 7 bases, leaving 22 bases between the germline ends. This CDR3 contains 17 residues. Germline V gives CDR1 MNHEY, CDR2 SMNVEV (reference sequence).

This clonotype appeared a few times. The chain is built from TRBV12-3 or TRBV12-4 and TRBJ2-2; TRBD1 matches 9 bases. After removal of 4 bases from V and 6 bases from J, the junction contained 6 bases not matched to a gene. This CDR3 has 15 residues. CDR3 residues: CASSSRDRDAGELFF. The CDR3 DNA sequence: TGTGCCAGCAGTTCCCGGGACAGGGACGCCGGGGAGCTGTTTTTT.

The chain recombines TRBV7-2 with TRBJ1-5; 9 bases line up with TRBD1. The CDR3 extends over 15 amino acids. V gave up 5 bases and J gave up 6 bases; unmatched junction bases: 8. Germline values: CDR1 SGHTA, CDR2 FQGNSA. The CDR3 DNA reads TGTGCCAGCAGCCAGGGACAGGGCGAGGGTCAGCCCCAGCATTTT. Translation: CASSQGQGEGQPQHF.

CDR3 amino acids: CASSFMGGTNEKLFF. CDR3 in DNA: TGCGCCAGCAGCTTTATGGGCGGTACTAATGAAAAACTGTTTTTT. The chain links TRBV5-1 to TRBJ1-4; no clear D gene. Per germline, CDR1 SGHRS and CDR2 YFSETQ. Trimming pared 2 bases from V and 2 bases from J, leaving 10 bases between. This CDR3 region has 15 residues.

This clonotype was counted a few times. The chain recombines TRBV20-1 with TRBJ2-4, with no clear D. V was cut by 6 bases and J by 7 bases, with 19 bases left in between. This CDR3 region has 14 residues. Germline V gene sequence: CDR1 DFQATT, CDR2 SNEGSKA (reference sequence). As DNA, the CDR3 is TGCAGTGCCCCTCGTGGGCTTGCTGTGAACATTCAGTACTTC. Its translation is CSAPRGLAVNIQYF.